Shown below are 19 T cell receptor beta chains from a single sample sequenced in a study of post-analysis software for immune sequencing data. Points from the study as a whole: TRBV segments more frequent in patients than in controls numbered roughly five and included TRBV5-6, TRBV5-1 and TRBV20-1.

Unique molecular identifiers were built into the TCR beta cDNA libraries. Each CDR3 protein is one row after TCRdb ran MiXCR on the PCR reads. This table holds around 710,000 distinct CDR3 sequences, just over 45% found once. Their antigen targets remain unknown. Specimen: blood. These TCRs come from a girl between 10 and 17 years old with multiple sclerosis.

The DNA of the CDR3 is TGCAGTGCTATCGGGCAGGGTGGAAACATTCAGTACTTC. Protein product: CSAIGQGGNIQYF. The chain couples TRBV20-1 to TRBJ2-7; D is perhaps TRBD1 (5 bases). The J call may be wrong; the DNA end is better matched by TRBJ2-4. The germline CDR1 and CDR2 sequences are DFQATT and SNEGSKA (reference sequence). This CDR3 has 13 amino acids.

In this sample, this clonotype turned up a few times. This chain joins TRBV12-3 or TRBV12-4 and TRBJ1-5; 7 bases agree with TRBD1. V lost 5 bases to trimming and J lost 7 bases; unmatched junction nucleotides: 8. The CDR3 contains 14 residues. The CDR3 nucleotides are TGTGCCAGCAGTGCGACAGGGTTGAGCCAGCCCCAGCATTTT. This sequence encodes CASSATGLSQPQHF.

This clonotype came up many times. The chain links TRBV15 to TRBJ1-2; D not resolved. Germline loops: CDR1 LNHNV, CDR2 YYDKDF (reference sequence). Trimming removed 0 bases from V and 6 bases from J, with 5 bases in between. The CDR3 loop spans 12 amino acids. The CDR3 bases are TGTGCCACCAGCAGAGAGCGGGATGGCTACACCTTC. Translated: CATSRERDGYTF.

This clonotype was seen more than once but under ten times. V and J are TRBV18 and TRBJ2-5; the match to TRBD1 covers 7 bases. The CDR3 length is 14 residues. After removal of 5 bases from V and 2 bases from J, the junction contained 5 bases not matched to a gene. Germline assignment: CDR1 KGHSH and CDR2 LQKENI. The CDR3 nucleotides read TGTGCCAGCTCATCGAGGACAGGACAAGAGACCCAGTACTTC. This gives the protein CASSSRTGQETQYF. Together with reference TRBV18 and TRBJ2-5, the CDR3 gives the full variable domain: NAGVMQNPRHLVRRRGQEARLRCSPMKGHSHVYWYRQLPEEGLKFMVYLQKENIIDESGMPKERFSAEFPKEGPSILRIQQVVRGDSAAYFCASSSRTGQETQYFGPGTRLLVL.

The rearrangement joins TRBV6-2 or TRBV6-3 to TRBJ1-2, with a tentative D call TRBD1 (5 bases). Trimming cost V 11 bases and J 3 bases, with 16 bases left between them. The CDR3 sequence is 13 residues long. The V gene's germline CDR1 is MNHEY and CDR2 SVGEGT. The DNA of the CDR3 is TGTGCCGCCGGGTGGGAGGGACACTATGGCTACACCTTC. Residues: CAAGWEGHYGYTF.

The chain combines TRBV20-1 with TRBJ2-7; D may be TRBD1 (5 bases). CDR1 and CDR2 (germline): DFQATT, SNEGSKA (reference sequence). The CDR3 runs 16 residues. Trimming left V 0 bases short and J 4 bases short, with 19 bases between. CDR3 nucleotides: TGCAGTGCTAGAGATTTGGCAGGGCCAGTGGGGTACGAGCAGTACTTC. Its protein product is CSARDLAGPVGYEQYF.

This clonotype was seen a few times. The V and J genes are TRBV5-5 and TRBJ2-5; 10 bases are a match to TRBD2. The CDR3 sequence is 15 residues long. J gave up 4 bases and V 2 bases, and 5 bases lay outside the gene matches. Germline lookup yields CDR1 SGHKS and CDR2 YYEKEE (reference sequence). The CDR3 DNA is TGTGCCAGCAGCTTAAGGCTAGCGGGAGTAGAGACCCAGTACTTC. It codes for CASSLRLAGVETQYF. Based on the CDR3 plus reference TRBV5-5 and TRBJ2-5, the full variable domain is DAGVTQSPTHLIKTRGQQVTLRCSPISGHKSVSWYQQVLGQGPQFIFQYYEKEERGRGNFPDRFSARQFPNYSSELNVNALLLGDSALYLCASSLRLAGVETQYFGPGTRLLVL.

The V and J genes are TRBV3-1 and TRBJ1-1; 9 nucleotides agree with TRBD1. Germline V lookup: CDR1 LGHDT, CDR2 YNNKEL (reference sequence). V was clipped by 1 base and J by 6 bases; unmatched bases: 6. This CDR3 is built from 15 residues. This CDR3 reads CASSQARDRVSEAFF. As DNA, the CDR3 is TGTGCCAGCAGCCAAGCCCGGGACAGGGTGTCTGAAGCTTTCTTT.

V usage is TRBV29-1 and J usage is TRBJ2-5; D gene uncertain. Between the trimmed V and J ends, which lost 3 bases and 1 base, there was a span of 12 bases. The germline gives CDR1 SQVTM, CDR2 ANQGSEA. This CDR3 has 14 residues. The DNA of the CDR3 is TGCAGCGTTGATGATACAGATATCCAAGAGACCCAGTACTTC. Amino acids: CSVDDTDIQETQYF.

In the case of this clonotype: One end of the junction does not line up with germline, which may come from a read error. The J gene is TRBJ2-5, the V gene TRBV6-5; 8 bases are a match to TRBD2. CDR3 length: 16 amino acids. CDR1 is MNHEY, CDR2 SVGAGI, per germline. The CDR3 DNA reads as TGTGCCAGCAGTTACTCGTCTAGCGGGTACCAAAAGACCCAGTACTTC. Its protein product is CASSYSSSGYQKTQYF.

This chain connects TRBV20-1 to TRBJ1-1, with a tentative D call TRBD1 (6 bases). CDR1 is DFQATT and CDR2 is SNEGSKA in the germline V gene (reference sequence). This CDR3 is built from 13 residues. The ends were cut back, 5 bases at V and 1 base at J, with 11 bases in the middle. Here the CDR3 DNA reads TGCAGTGCTTCAACAGGGAGGAACACTGAAGCTTTCTTT. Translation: CSASTGRNTEAFF.

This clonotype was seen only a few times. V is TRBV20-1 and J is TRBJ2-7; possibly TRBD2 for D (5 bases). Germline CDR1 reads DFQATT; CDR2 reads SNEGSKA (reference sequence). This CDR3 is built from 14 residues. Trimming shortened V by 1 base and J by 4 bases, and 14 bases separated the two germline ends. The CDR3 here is CSARGVRGSYEQYF. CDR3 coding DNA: TGCAGTGCTAGAGGGGTTCGGGGTTCGTACGAGCAGTACTTC.

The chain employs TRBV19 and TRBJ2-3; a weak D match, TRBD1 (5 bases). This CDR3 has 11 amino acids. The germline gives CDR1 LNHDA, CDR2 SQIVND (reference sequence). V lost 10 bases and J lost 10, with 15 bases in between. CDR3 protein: CATGLGRAQYF. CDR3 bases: TGTGCCACCGGTCTGGGGCGAGCGCAGTATTTT.

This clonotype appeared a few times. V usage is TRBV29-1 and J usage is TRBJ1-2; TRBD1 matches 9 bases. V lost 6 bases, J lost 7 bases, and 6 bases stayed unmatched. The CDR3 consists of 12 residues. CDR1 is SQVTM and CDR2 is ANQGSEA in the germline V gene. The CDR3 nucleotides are TGCAGCGTCGGACAGGGGAGTGGTGGCTACACCTTC. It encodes CSVGQGSGGYTF.

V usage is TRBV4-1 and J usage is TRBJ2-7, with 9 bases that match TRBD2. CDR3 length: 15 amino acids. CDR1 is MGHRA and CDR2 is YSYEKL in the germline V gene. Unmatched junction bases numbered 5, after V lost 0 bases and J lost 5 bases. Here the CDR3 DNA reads TGCGCCAGCAGCCAAGATTCTAGCGGGGCCAACGAGCAGTACTTC. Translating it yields CASSQDSSGANEQYF.

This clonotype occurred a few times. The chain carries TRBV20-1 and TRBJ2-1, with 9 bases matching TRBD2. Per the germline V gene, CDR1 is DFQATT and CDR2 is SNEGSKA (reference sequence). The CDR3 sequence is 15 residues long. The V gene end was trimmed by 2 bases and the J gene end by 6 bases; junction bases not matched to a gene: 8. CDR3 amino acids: CSARIGGRAFNEQFF. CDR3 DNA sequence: TGCAGTGCTAGAATCGGCGGGAGGGCCTTCAATGAGCAGTTCTTC.

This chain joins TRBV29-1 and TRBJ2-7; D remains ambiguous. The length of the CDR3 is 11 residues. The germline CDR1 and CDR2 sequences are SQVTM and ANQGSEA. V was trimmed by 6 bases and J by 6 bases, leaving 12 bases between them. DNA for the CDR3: TGCAGCGTATCCGAGTCGGGCGAGCAGTACTTC. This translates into CSVSESGEQYF.

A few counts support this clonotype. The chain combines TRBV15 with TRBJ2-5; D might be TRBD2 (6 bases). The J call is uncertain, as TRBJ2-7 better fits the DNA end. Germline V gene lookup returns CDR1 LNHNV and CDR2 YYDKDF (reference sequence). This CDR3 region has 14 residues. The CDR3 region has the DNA TGTGCCACCAGCAGAGATCGGCTAGCGCCCGAGCAGTACTTC. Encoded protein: CATSRDRLAPEQYF.

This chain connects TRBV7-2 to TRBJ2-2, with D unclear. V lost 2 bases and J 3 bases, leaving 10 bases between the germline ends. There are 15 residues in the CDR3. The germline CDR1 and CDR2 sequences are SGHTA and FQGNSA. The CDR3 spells CASSLLSADTGELFF. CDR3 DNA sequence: TGTGCCAGCAGCTTACTATCGGCGGACACCGGGGAGCTGTTTTTT.